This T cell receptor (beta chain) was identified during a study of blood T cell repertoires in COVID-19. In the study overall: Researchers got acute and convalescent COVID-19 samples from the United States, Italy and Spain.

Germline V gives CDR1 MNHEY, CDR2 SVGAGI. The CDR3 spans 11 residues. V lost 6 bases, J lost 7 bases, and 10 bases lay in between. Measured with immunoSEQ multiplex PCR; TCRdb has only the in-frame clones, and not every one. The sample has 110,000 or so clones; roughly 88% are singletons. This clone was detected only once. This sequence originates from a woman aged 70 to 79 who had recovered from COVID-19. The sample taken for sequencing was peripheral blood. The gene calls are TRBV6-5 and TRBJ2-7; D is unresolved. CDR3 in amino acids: CASSPVREQYF. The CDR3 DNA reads TGTGCCAGCAGCCCCGTGAGGGAGCAGTACTTC.